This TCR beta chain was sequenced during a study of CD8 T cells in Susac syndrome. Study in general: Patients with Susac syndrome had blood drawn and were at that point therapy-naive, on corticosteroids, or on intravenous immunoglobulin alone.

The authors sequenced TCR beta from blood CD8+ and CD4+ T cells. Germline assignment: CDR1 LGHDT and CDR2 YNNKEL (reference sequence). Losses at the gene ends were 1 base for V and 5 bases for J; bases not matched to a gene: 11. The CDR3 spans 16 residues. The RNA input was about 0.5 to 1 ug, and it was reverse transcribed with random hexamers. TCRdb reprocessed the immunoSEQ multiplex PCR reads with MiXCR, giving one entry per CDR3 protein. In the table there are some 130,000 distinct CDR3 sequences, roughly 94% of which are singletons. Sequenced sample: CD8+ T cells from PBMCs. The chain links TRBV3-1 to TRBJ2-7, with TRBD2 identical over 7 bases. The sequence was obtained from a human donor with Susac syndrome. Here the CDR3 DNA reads TGTGCCAGCAGCCAAGTAGGCCTAGCGGTGAGTGACGAGCAGTACTTC. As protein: CASSQVGLAVSDEQYF.